The entry below gives a single T cell receptor beta chain sequence along with its context. Its antigen remains unidentified. The sequence runs out 3 residues before the end of the CDR3; the remainder is reconstructed from the germline J gene. All participants had a single incident cervical HPV16 infection, and prevalent HPV16 infections were excluded. V lost 7 bases, J lost 9 bases, and 13 bases lay in between. Germline assignment: CDR1 SEHNR and CDR2 FQNEAQ (reference sequence). The CDR3 loop spans 13 amino acids. Repertoires were generated with immunoSEQ multiplex PCR, while TCRdb's copy carries only in-frame clones and drops some. Its clone listing holds some 40,000 clones. This sample was included in a study of T cells in women clearing cervical HPV infection. Study in general: Case blood drawn at lesion detection; control blood after infection cleared.

Study-level results: Repertoire richness, not evenness, was significantly elevated in CIN3+ cases versus controls. Combining TCR richness with V gene abundances gave roughly 0.8 AUC.

The sample consisted of blood buffy coat. The source of this sequence is a woman between 18 and 69 years old with a cervical HPV16 infection that either progressed to CIN3+ or cleared (not recorded which). The rearrangement uses TRBV7-9 and TRBJ1-6; no clear D. The covered CDR3 bases are TGTGCCAGCAACCTGGACGGGGTTTCACCC. Encoded protein: CASNLDGVSP. The complete CDR3 sequence is CASNLDGVSPLHF. Based on the CDR3 plus reference TRBV7-9 and TRBJ1-6, the full variable domain is DTGVSQNPRHKITKRGQNVTFRCDPISEHNRLYWYRQTLGQGPEFLTYFQNEAQLEKSRLLSDRFSAERPKGSFSTLEIQRTEQGDSAMYLCASNLDGVSPLHFGNGTRLTVT.